The sequence of this TCR beta chain was determined in a study of shared clonotypes between healthy human individuals. CDR1 KGHSY and CDR2 FQNENV come from the germline V gene. V was cut by 3 bases and J by 5 bases, with 14 bases left in between. The CDR3 sequence is 14 residues long. Produced via immunoSEQ multiplex PCR; TCRdb's table is partial and in-frame only. The sample has hundreds of thousands of clones; about 96% are singletons. CD45RO-negative, CCR7-selected cells formed the naive CD8 fraction, which excluded terminally differentiated effector memory CD45RA+ cells. The sequencing input was naive CD8+ T cells sorted from blood. This TCR was sampled from a woman in her twenties or thirties in good health. J is TRBJ2-7 and V is TRBV16, with D perhaps TRBD1 or TRBD2 (5 bases each). The CDR3 loop reads CASSHSVGANEQYF. The CDR3 DNA reads as TGTGCCAGCAGCCATTCTGTCGGGGCGAACGAGCAGTACTTC.